This TCR beta chain comes out of a study of tumor-infiltrating lymphocytes in primary liver carcinoma listed by TCRdb under 2017. Concerning the study at large: Four to six patients with histopathologically diagnosed primary liver carcinoma underwent surgical resection in China between 2015 and March 2016. TCRbeta repertoire sequencing, expression microarrays and whole-exome sequencing were combined in the study across five regions of each liver tumor, with adjacent normal tissue and blood also included. Tumors of the five patients were stage T1-T3 N0M0 with maximum diameters of 4.2 to 10 cm. Technical replicate repertoires showed high reproducibility, with mean shared-clone rates roughly 0.87 and correlation coefficients above 0.95. A total of roughly 35 specimens from 5 patients went through TCRbeta repertoire sequencing, namely 25 tumor regions, 5 adjacent noncancerous liver tissues and 5 peripheral blood samples. Roughly 3.5 to 7.5 million productive TCRbeta reads were obtained per sample, and no significant difference in read depth was found between tissue types. The five patients, three men and two women aged 30 to 69 years, had hepatocellular carcinoma (four) or combined HCC and intrahepatic cholangiocarcinoma (one).

CDR1 and CDR2 (ENHRY, SYGVKD) derive from the germline V gene. After removal of 4 bases from V and 4 bases from J, the junction retains 7 bases not matched to a gene. From cysteine to phenylalanine, the CDR3 is 15 amino acids long. Only the CDR3 region is kept as DNA, spanning 45 bases read in frame from base 1. This clonotype came up many times. Its binding antigen is unknown. Base qualities were left out, and no much larger clone turns up one base away. Overall results and qualifications from the work: Because the samples were bulk and unsorted, CD4+ and CD8+ T cell repertoires could not be compared. The top 250 clones made up a significantly larger repertoire fraction in tumors than in blood (p = 0.039). Consistent with antigen-driven expansion, pairs of tumor regions showed higher repertoire overlap (mean roughly 35%) than either tumor-adjacent pairs (approximately 17%) or tumor-blood pairs (around 15%). The study included only a few patients, and the authors note findings should be validated in a larger study. Because sequencing covered only the TCR beta chain and unpaired alpha chains were not captured, true repertoire diversity is likely underestimated.

Blood RNA was extracted from unsorted whole blood with TRIzol reagent; germline DNA came from the DNeasy Blood & Tissue kit. Chronic HBV infection was present in the patients, and the patients were treatment-naive at sampling. Before surgery, approximately 3.8 milliliters of peripheral blood were drawn into K2EDTA tubes. TCRbeta-specific cDNA was reverse-transcribed from 500 ng total RNA using a constant-region primer and ProtoScript II reverse transcriptase. The TCRbeta libraries were prepared through three rounds of nested multiplex PCR following a slightly modified ARM-PCR procedure. Each of the first two PCR rounds ran for around 11 cycles using multiplex TRBV1-TRBV30 forward primers together with a Cbeta reverse primer. Sample barcodes and Illumina adapters were attached in a final 25-cycle PCR using Deep VentR polymerase. Amplicons of 200-500 bp were gel-purified with a QIAquick gel extraction kit before sequencing. TCRbeta amplicons were sequenced on an Illumina HiSeq 2500 with 250-bp paired-end reads. The authors processed their data as follows. Quality trimming of reads was performed with Trimmomatic v0.33, and paired reads were merged with FLASH v1.2.11 so that full CDR3 sequences could be recovered. V, D and J germline segments were assigned to the rearranged TCRbeta sequences using MiGEC v1.2.1b. VDJtools v1.0.0 computed clonotype statistics and Shannon-Wiener diversity indices. To reduce sampling bias, subsequent analyses other than the diversity analysis used only the 250 most abundant clonotypes in each sample. TCRdb reran the public reads through fastp at Q25 and MiXCR, keeping productive beta chains. All rows with the same CDR3 protein become a single entry with the most common DNA and genes. In this record, the V and J calls reflect TCRdb's handling and not the investigators' own analysis. The sample table lists 300,000 to 350,000 distinct CDR3 sequences, about 61% of them with a count of one. The ten top clones hold roughly 6% of the sample.

The chain is made from TRBV10-3 and TRBJ2-1; 7 bases in between match TRBD2. Sequenced material: peripheral blood. The clonotype originates from a man aged 35-49 years with primary liver carcinoma and hepatitis B virus infection. At the DNA level, the sequence is TGTGCCATCAGTGTGGGCGGGAGTGGTTACAATGAGCAGTTCTTC. Translated, this is CAISVGGSGYNEQFF.